This TCR beta chain derives from a study of T cell responses to AZD1222 COVID-19 vaccine. The CDR3 has 15 residues. V shed 4 bases, J shed 6 bases, and the junction held 8 bases outside the gene matches. Germline values: CDR1 SNHLY, CDR2 FYNNEI. Here immunoSEQ multiplex PCR was the method, and the copy in TCRdb shows in-frame clones only, minus some. The sample carries about 130,000 clones, about 93% recorded once. This chain links TRBV2 with TRBJ2-1; TRBD1 agrees at 8 bases. Source: peripheral blood, taken on day 0 of AZD1222 vaccination. This TCR was recovered from an adult in good health. CDR3 residues: CASSADRDPRNEQFF. CDR3 nucleotide sequence: TGTGCCAGCAGTGCGGACAGGGACCCTCGCAATGAGCAGTTCTTC. The full variable domain, rest sourced from reference TRBV2 and TRBJ2-1, is EPEVTQTPSHQVTQMGQEVILRCVPISNHLYFYWYRQILGQKVEFLVSFYNNEISEKSEIFDDQFSVERPDGSNFTLKIRSTKLEDSAMYFCASSADRDPRNEQFFGPGTRLTVL.